Below, 7 T cell receptor beta chains from the same sample are listed, as sequenced in a study of molecular identifiers for immune sequencing clone quantification (dated by TCRdb to between 2017 and 2018). The protocol used for the library was PCR. Sequenced on an Illumina HiSeq 4000. The raw public reads went through TCRdb reprocessing: fastp at Q25, MiXCR clone calling, in-frame beta chains kept. Rows are unified per CDR3 protein, each entry keeping the most common DNA and genes. Here the sample has about 640,000 distinct CDR3 sequences; just under 20% occur a single time. Roughly 0.85% of the sample goes to the ten largest clones. The specimen was naive CD8+ T cells from blood, with Jurkat cell RNA spiked in. Per the publication, the cell subset or site label means: FACS-sorted CD8+CD4-CCR7+CD45RA+ naive T cells. Receptor source: a human donor in good health. Some libraries in this study had Jurkat cell RNA spiked in.

V is TRBV4-3 and J is TRBJ1-2; 9 nucleotides align to TRBD1. Germline assignment: CDR1 LGHNA and CDR2 YSLEER. CDR3 length: 15 residues. With 0 bases clipped from V and 5 bases from J, the junction kept 4 bases outside the gene matches. CDR3 sequence reads: CASSQEGTGSYGYTF. CDR3 in DNA: TGCGCCAGCAGCCAAGAAGGGACAGGGTCATATGGCTACACCTTC.

This clonotype appeared many times. The V call is TRBV7-9, the J call TRBJ2-2; D gene uncertain. V dropped 7 bases and J dropped 1 base, with 10 bases sitting between them. CDR1 and CDR2 from the germline V gene are SEHNR and FQNEAQ (reference sequence). CDR3 size: 14 residues. DNA for the CDR3: TGTGCCAGCACCCAGCGAGAGAACACCGGGGAGCTGTTTTTT. Its translation is CASTQRENTGELFF.

This clonotype was picked up a small number of times. The V gene is TRBV27, the J gene TRBJ2-7; 7 nucleotides match TRBD1. The CDR3 length is 15 residues. V lost 6 bases to trimming and J lost 0 bases; unmatched junction nucleotides: 8. Germline CDR1 MNHEY, CDR2 SMNVEV (reference sequence). The CDR3 loop reads CASSQTGAVSYEQYF. Written as DNA, the CDR3 is TGTGCCAGCAGCCAAACAGGGGCGGTCTCCTACGAGCAGTACTTC.

This clonotype was observed at least ten times. V and J are TRBV12-3 or TRBV12-4 and TRBJ2-3; 8 bases map to TRBD2. J lost 5 bases, V lost 1 base, and 2 bases had no gene match. CDR3 length equals 14 residues. The chain's CDR3 is CASSLEGTRDTQYF. CDR3 in DNA: TGTGCCAGCAGTTTAGAAGGGACTAGAGATACGCAGTATTTT.

This clonotype was seen only a few times. V and J are TRBV19 and TRBJ2-7; no definite D call. Trimming took 3 bases from V and 3 from J, leaving 12 bases between them. The CDR3 is made up of 14 amino acids. From germline, CDR1 is LNHDA and CDR2 SQIVND (reference sequence). CDR3 amino acids: CASSIARKDYEQYF. CDR3 DNA sequence: TGTGCCAGTAGTATCGCCAGGAAGGACTACGAGCAGTACTTC.

V gene TRBV9 combines with J gene TRBJ2-5, with 9 bases identical to TRBD1. CDR1 is SGDLS, CDR2 YYNGEE, per germline. The CDR3 length is 16 residues. V shed 4 bases, J shed 0 bases, and the junction held 7 bases outside the gene matches. CDR3 DNA: TGTGCCAGCAGCTCACGGACAGGGGAGGACCAAGAGACCCAGTACTTC. Protein sequence: CASSSRTGEDQETQYF.

A remark on this clonotype: Compared with germline, one end of the junction differs, possibly owing to a read error. The chain uses TRBV19 and TRBJ2-6; 10 positions match TRBD1. Germline V lookup: CDR1 LNHDA, CDR2 SQIVND (reference sequence). The CDR3 is 17 residues long. DNA of the CDR3: TGTGCCGGTAGTCGTGGGACAGGGGTCCCTGGGGCCAACGTCCTGACTTTC. This gives the protein CAGSRGTGVPGANVLTF.